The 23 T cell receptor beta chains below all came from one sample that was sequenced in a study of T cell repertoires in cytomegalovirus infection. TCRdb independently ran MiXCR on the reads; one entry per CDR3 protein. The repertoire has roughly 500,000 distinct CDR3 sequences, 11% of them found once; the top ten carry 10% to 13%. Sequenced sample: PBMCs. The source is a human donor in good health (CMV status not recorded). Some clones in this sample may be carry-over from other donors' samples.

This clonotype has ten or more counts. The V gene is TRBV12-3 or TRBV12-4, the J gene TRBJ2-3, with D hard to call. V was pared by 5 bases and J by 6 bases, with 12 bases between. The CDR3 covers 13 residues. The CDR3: CASSLAAVDTQYF. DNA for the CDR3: TGTGCCAGCAGTCTCGCGGCTGTCGATACGCAGTATTTT.

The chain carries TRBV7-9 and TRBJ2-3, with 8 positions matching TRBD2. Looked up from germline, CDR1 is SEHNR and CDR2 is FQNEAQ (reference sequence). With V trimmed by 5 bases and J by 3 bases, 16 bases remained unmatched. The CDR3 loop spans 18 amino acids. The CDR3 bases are TGTGCCAGCAGCGCACAAGCGCCGGGACTAGGAGGTACAGATACGCAGTATTTT. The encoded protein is CASSAQAPGLGGTDTQYF. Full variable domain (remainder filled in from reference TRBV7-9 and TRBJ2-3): DTGVSQNPRHKITKRGQNVTFRCDPISEHNRLYWYRQTLGQGPEFLTYFQNEAQLEKSRLLSDRFSAERPKGSFSTLEIQRTEQGDSAMYLCASSAQAPGLGGTDTQYFGPGTRLTVL.

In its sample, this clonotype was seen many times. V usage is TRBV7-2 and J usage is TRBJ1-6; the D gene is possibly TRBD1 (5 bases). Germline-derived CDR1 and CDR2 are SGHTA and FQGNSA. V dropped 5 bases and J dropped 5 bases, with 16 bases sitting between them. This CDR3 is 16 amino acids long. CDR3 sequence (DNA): TGTGCCAGCAGCCTCCAAGGGGCAGCCAATAATTCACCCCTCCACTTT. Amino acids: CASSLQGAANNSPLHF. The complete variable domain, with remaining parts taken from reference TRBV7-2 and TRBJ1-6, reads GAGVSQSPSNKVTEKGKDVELRCDPISGHTALYWYRQSLGQGLEFLIYFQGNSAPDKSGLPSDRFSAERTGGSVSTLTIQRTQQEDSAVYLCASSLQGAANNSPLHFGNGTRLTVT.

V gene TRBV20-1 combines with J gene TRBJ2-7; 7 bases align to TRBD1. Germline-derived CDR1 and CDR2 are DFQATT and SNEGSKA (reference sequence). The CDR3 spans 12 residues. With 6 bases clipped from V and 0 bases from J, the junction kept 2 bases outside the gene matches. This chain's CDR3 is CSASGGSYEQYF. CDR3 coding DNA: TGCAGTGCCTCAGGGGGCTCCTACGAGCAGTACTTC.

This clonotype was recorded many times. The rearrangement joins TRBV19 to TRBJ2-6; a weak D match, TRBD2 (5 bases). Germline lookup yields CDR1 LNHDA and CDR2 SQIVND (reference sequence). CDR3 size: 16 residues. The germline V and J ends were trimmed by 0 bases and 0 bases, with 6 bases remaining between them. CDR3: CASSIDRGSGANVLTF. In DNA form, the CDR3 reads TGTGCCAGTAGTATAGATCGGGGCTCTGGGGCCAACGTCCTGACTTTC. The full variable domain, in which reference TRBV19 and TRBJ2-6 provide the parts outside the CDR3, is DGGITQSPKYLFRKEGQNVTLSCEQNLNHDAMYWYRQDPGQGLRLIYYSQIVNDFQKGDIAEGYSVSREKKESFPLTVTSAQKNPTAFYLCASSIDRGSGANVLTFGAGSRLTVL.

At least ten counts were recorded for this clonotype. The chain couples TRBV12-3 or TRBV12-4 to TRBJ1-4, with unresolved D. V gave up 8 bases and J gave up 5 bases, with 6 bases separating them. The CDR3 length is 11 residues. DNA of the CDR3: TGTGCCAGCCATCAAAATGAAAAACTGTTTTTT. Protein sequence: CASHQNEKLFF.

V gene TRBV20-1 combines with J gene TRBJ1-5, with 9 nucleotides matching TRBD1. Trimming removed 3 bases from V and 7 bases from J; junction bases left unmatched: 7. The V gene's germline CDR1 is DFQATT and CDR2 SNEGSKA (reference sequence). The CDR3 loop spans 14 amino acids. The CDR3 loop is CSASRTGEEQPQHF. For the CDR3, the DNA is TGCAGTGCTAGCCGGACAGGGGAGGAACAGCCCCAGCATTTT.

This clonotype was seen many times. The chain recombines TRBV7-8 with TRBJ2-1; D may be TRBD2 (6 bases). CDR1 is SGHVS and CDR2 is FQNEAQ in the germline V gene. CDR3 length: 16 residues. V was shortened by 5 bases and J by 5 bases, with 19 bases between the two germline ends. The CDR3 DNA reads TGTGCCAGCAGCCCTCTTCTCGGAGGGTTGGACAATGAGCAGTTCTTC. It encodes CASSPLLGGLDNEQFF.

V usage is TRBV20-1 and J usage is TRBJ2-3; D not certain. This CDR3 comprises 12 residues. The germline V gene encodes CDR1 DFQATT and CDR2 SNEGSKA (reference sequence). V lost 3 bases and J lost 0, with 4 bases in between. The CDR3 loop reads CSASGSTDTQYF. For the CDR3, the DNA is TGCAGTGCTAGCGGGAGCACAGATACGCAGTATTTT.

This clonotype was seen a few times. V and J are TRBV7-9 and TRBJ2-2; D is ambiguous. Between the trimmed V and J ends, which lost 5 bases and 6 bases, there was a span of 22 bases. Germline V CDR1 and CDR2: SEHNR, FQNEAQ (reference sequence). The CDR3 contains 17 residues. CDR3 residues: CASSPPSASVRPGELFF. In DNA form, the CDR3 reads TGTGCCAGCAGCCCCCCCTCGGCGTCGGTTCGGCCCGGGGAGCTGTTTTTT.

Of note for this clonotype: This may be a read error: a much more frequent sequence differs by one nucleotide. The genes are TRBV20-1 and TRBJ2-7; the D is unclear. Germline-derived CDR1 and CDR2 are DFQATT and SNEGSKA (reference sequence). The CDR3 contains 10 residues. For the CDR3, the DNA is TGCAATGCTAAAAGGAGCGAGCAGTACTTC. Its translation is CNAKRSEQYF.

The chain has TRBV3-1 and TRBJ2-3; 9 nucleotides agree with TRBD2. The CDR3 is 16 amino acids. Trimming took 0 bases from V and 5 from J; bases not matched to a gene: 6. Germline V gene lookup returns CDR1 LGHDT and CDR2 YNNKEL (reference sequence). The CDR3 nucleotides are TGTGCCAGCAGCCAAGAGTATCTTAGCGGGGGAGATACGCAGTATTTT. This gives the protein CASSQEYLSGGDTQYF.

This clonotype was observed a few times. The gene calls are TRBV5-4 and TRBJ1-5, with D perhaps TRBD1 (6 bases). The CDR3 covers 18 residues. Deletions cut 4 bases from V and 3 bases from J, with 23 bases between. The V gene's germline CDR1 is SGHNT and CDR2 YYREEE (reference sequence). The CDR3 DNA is TGTGCCAGCAGCCTGGGGACCCCGGACAGAGTAAACAATCAGCCCCAGCATTTT. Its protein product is CASSLGTPDRVNNQPQHF.

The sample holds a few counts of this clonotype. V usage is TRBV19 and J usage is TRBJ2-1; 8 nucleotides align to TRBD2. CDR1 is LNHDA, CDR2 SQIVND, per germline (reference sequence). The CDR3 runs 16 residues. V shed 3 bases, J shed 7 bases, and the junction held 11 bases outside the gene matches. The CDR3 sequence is CASSILGASGSNEQFF. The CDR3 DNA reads TGTGCCAGTAGTATCCTTGGTGCGAGCGGGAGTAATGAGCAGTTCTTC. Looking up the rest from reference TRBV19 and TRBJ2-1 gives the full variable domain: DGGITQSPKYLFRKEGQNVTLSCEQNLNHDAMYWYRQDPGQGLRLIYYSQIVNDFQKGDIAEGYSVSREKKESFPLTVTSAQKNPTAFYLCASSILGASGSNEQFFGPGTRLTVL.

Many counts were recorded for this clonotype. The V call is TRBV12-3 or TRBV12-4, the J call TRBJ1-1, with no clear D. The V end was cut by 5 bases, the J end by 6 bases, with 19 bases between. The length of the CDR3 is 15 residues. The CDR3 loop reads CASSVGVPVFAEAFF. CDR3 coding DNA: TGTGCCAGCAGTGTCGGGGTTCCCGTTTTCGCTGAAGCTTTCTTT.

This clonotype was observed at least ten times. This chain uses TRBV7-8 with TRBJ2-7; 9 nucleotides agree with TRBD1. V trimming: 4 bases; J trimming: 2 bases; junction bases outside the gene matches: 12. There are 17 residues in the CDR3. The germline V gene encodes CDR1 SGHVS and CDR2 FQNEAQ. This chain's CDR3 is CASSYDRGSYLTYEQYF. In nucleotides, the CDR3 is TGTGCCAGCAGCTACGACAGGGGGTCCTATCTAACCTACGAGCAGTACTTC.

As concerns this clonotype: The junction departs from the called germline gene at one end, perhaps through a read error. This CDR3 reads CASSLVGVAYNEQLF. In DNA, the CDR3 is TGCGCCAGCAGCTTGGTCGGGGTTGCCTACAATGAGCAGCTCTTC. This chain joins TRBV5-1 and TRBJ2-1, with D possibly matching TRBD2 (5 bases). The CDR3 has 15 residues. Germline V gives CDR1 SGHRS, CDR2 YFSETQ.

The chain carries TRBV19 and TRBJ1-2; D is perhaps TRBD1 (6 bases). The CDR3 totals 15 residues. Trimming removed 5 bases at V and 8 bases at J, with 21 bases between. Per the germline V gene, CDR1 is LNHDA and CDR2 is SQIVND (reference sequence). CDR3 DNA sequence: TGTGCCAGTAGTCGCCTCTCAGGGGAATCTGGGGGCTACACCTTC. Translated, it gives CASSRLSGESGGYTF.

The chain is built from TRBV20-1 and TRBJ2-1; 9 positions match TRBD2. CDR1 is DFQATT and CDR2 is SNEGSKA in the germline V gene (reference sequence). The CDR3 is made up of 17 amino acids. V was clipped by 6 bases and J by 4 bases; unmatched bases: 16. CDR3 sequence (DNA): TGCAGTGCCGTCGACAGGGATAATAGCGGGGGTTACAATGAGCAGTTCTTC. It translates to CSAVDRDNSGGYNEQFF.

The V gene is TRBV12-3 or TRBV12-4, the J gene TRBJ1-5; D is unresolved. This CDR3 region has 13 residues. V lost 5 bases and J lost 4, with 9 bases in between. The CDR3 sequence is CASSGQNNQPQHF. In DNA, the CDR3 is TGTGCCAGCAGTGGCCAGAATAATCAGCCCCAGCATTTT.

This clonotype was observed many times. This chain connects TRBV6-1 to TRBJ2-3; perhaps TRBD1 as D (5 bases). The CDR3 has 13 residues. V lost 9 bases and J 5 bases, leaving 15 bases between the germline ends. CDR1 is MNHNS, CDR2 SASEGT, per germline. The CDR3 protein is CASRRGIKDTQYF. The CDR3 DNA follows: TGTGCCAGTCGAAGGGGTATTAAAGATACGCAGTATTTT.

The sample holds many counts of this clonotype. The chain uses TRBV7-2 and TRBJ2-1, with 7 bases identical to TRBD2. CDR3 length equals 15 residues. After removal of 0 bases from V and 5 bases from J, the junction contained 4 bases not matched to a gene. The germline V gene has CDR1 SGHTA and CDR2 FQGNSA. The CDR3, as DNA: TGTGCCAGCAGCTTAGCGGGAGGGCTTAACAATGAGCAGTTCTTC. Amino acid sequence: CASSLAGGLNNEQFF.

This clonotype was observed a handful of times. For the CDR3, the DNA is TGTGCCAGCAGTCCCGCCGGGACACAGGGGGACATTCAGTACTTC. This gives the protein CASSPAGTQGDIQYF. V is TRBV28 and J is TRBJ2-4; 8 bases match TRBD1. This CDR3 contains 15 residues. V lost 5 bases to trimming and J lost 8 bases; unmatched junction nucleotides: 11. Germline V CDR1 and CDR2: MDHEN, SYDVKM.